These 2 T cell receptor beta chains originate from one sample sequenced in a study of T cell responses to AZD1222 COVID-19 vaccine. Measured with immunoSEQ multiplex PCR; TCRdb has only the in-frame clones, and not every one. The sample lists over 100,000 clones; about 87% were seen once. The material was peripheral blood, obtained on day 0 of AZD1222 vaccination. All receptors come from an adult in good health.

Comment on this clone: A junction boundary mismatches the germline segment, possibly from a read error. The rearrangement joins TRBV18 to TRBJ2-7; 8 bases match TRBD2. CDR3 length equals 14 residues. Germline CDR1 and CDR2: KGHSH and LQKENI. CDR3 protein: CASTPSGGGYEQYF. In nucleotides, the CDR3 is TGTGCCAGCACACCCTCCGGGGGGGGATACGAGCAGTACTTC.

The chain combines TRBV2 with TRBJ2-1; 7 nucleotides match TRBD2. CDR1 SNHLY and CDR2 FYNNEI come from the germline V gene. The V segment lost 5 bases and the J segment 3 bases; nucleotides outside the gene matches: 7. The CDR3 is 15 amino acids. The CDR3 loop is CASSSSWTSYNEQFF. For the CDR3, the DNA is TGTGCCAGCAGTTCTTCTTGGACTAGCTACAATGAGCAGTTCTTC.